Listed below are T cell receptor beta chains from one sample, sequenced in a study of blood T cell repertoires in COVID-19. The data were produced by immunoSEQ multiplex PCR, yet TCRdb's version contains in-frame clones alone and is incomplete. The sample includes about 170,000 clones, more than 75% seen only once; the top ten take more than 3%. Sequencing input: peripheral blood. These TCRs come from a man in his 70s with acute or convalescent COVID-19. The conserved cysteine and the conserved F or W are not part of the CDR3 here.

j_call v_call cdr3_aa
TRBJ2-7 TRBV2 ASSEAGRSSYEQY
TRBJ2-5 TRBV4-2 ASSQDRRGDQETQY
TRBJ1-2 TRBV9 ASSSRTDIPGDYT
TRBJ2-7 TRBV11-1 ASSSVQASYEQY
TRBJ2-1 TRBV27 ASSDPGFNNEQF
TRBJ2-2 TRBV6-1 ASSEGSGVGELF
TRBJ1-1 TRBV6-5 ASRRGINTEAF
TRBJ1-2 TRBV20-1 SAGVVNGYT
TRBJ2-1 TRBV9 ASSVEYSEGDNEQF
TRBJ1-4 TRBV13 ASSLRNEKLF
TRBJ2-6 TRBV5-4 ASSAGQGGYNVLT
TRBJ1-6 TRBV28 ASSSFTRYGLNSPLH
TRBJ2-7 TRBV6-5 ASTPLWDKNEQY
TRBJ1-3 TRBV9 ASSVDGEGVFGNTIY
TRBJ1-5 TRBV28 ASSLYGDQPQH
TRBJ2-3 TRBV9 ASSVAGQGTDTQY
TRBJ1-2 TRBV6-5 ASSPGGTAIGYT
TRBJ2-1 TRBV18 ASSPSISSYNEQF
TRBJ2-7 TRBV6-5 ASMGRVYEQY
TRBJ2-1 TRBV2 ASGGLAGVNEQF
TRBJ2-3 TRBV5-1 ASSSPQGSADTQY
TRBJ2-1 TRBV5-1 ASSRTGESYNEQF
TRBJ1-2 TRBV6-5 ASSQHRGFYGYT
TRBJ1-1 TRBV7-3 ASSFTGGEGNTEAF
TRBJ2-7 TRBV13 ASSLGASGGSYEQY
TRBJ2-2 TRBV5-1 ASSLELFGSGAGELF
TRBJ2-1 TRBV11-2 ASSTPGGDEQF
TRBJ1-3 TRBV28 ASLGPGSGNTIY
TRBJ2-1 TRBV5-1 ASSLAQGLAYNEQF
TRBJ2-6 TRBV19 ASSKRTGMISGANVLT
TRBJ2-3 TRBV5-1 ASSPVASTDTQY
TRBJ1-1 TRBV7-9 ASSKGGDRDVTEAF
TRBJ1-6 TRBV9 ASTQDRGAPLNSPLH
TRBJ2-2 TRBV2 ASRELASGELF
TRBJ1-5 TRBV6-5 ASSYQSNQPQH
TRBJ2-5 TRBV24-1 ATSDPVREGGETQY
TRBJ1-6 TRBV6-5 ASSPSYQNSPLH
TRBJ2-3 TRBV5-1 ASSLVTGSGTDTQY
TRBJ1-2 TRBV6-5 ASAKTGLNYGYT
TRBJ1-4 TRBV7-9 ASSLALTGANEKLF
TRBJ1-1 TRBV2 ASSFNGVAGEAF